This T cell receptor (beta chain) was identified in a study of T cells after posttransplantation cyclophosphamide listed by TCRdb under 2016. The study in broad terms: Using TRB sequencing, the study followed how the T cell repertoire reconstituted after myeloablative bone marrow transplantation in which posttransplantation cyclophosphamide served as GVHD prophylaxis. Blood from every one of the roughly 30 PTCy patients who had 1-year posttransplant specimens underwent TRB sequencing. In 3 patients, TRB sequencing was also performed on up to roughly 3 more blood samples taken 2 to 5.2 years after transplant, and in 4 patients, pretransplant blood was also TRB-sequenced. Public TRB sequences were searched against a database of over 3,500 sequences associated with responses to pathogens, tumor antigens, self-antigens and alloantigens. Because TRA and TRB clonality were tightly correlated in fewer than ten samples, subsequent TCR analyses were focused on TRB only. Antigen receptor sequencing was done on samples from some 40 PTCy-treated patients and from approximately 17 related bone marrow donors of those patients. Points the paper makes about the study in general: Donor-recipient similarity was low at 1-2 months but increased during the first year, and donor CD8+ memory clones often dominated later blood repertoires. The TRB repertoires of T cells infiltrating skin or GI tract showed only limited overlap with the TRB repertoires of T cells in blood. Across the approximately 48 patients, TRB clonality was highly associated with recipient CMV seropositivity and CMV reactivation, and diversity with PTCy was similar to that in the CNI/methotrexate controls.

The CDR3 sequence holds 15 residues, the cysteine and phenylalanine included. Kept here is only the CDR3 DNA, which spans 45 bases and is read in frame from base 1. Ends trimmed: V by 6 bases, J by 7 bases; bases unmatched to a gene: 15. The germline V gene specifies SGHRS as CDR1 and YFSETQ as CDR2. Genomic DNA was the input for TRB sequencing, which was run either with the immunoSEQ assay at survey resolution or with the hsTCRB kit. The authors' analysis ran thus. The immunoSEQ software handled the initial read processing, while the LymphoSeq R package was used for the repertoire analyses. Clonality was computed as 1 minus normalized Shannon entropy, and a Gini coefficient was also calculated for each TRB dataset. Phenotypes of unsorted samples were inferred by mapping TRB sequences from sorted subsets of the recipient or donor onto unsorted samples of the same recipient. TCRdb took this table from immuneACCESS and kept in-frame rearrangements with V and J called. Such tables lack part of the clones; where checked against another copy, unresolved V genes explain under half of the gap, and the rest is unexplained. V, J and clone size are those of that table, while D and trimming were read from the DNA. The sample yields approximately 23,000 clones; approximately 97% were counted once. The top ten clonotypes cover roughly 0.15% of the sample.

As concerns this clone: Its recognized antigen is unknown. No qualities accompany the bases; no much larger clone lies one base away.

Naive T cells were defined as viable CD3+CD4+ or CD3+CD8+ cells that were CCR7+CD45RA+CD45RO-CD95-CD27+CD28+. Peripheral blood samples were provided by related bone marrow donors on the day of marrow donation. Mononuclear cells from peripheral blood and bone marrow were separated by Ficoll-Hypaque density centrifugation and then cryopreserved. CD4+ and CD8+ T cells, including naive and memory subsets, were sorted by FACS on a FACSAria II. This clonotype was sampled from a man aged 50 to 60 in good health, CMV-negative, and a related stem cell transplant donor. Recombination joined TRBV5-1 with TRBJ2-5, with 7 middle bases fitting TRBD2. The sequencing input was naive CD4+ T cells sorted from PBMCs. The nucleotide sequence reads TGCGCCAGCACCCCGGGGGGATGGGTCTCCGTGACCCAGTACTTC. It is translated as CASTPGGWVSVTQYF.